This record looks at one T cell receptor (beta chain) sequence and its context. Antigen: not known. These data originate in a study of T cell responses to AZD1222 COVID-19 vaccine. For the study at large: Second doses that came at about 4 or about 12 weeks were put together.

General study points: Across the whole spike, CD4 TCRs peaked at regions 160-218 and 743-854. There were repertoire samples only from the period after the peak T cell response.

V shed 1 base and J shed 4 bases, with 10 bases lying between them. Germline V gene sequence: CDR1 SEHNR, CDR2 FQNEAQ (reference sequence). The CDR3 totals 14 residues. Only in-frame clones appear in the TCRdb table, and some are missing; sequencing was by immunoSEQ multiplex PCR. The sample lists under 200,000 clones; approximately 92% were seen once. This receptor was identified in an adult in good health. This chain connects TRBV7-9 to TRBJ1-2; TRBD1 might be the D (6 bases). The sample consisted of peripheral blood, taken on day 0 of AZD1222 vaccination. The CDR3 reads CASSLGGQIYGYTF. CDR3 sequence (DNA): TGTGCCAGCAGCTTAGGAGGACAGATCTATGGCTACACCTTC.